One and the same sample provided the 32 T cell receptor beta chains below, sequenced in a study of cytomegalovirus exposure and HLA in healthy donors. PCR amplification relied on 60 Vbeta primers (plus 13 Jbeta primers). Using immunoSEQ multiplex PCR, the repertoire was profiled, and TCRdb retains in-frame clones only, with some absent. This table lists about 150,000 clones. The sequencing sample was made of PBMCs. All receptors derive from a woman between 50 and 59 years old in good health and CMV-seronegative.

The chain is built from TRBV18 and TRBJ2-7; 7 positions match TRBD1. Trimming cost V 8 bases and J 1 base; bases outside gene matches: 5. This CDR3 has 13 residues. Germline loops: CDR1 KGHSH, CDR2 LQKENI. CDR3 in DNA: TGTGCCAGCCAGGGGACAGCGTCCTACGAGCAGTACTTC. It codes for CASQGTASYEQYF.

V usage is TRBV27 and J usage is TRBJ2-4; 7 bases fit TRBD1. The V gene end was trimmed by 6 bases and the J gene end by 7 bases; junction bases not matched to a gene: 12. The CDR3 totals 15 residues. The germline gives CDR1 MNHEY, CDR2 SMNVEV (reference sequence). CDR3 amino acids: CASSPTGRASNIQYF. The CDR3 DNA sequence: TGTGCCAGCAGCCCGACAGGGAGAGCCAGTAACATTCAGTACTTC.

The chain joins TRBV9 to TRBJ2-2; 8 nucleotides align to TRBD1. The V gene's germline CDR1 is SGDLS and CDR2 YYNGEE. The trim removed 3 bases at V and 3 bases at J, leaving 16 bases unmatched. This CDR3 contains 19 residues. The CDR3 region has the DNA TGTGCCAGCAGCGGGGGGGCATCTTGGACAGGGCCCGACACCGGGGAGCTGTTTTTT. Its translation: CASSGGASWTGPDTGELFF. Full variable domain (rest looked up from reference TRBV9 and TRBJ2-2): DSGVTQTPKHLITATGQRVTLRCSPRSGDLSVYWYQQSLDQGLQFLIQYYNGEERAKGNILERFSAQQFPDLHSELNLSSLELGDSALYFCASSGGASWTGPDTGELFFGEGSRLTVL.

This sequence joins TRBV5-6 and TRBJ2-3; the D is unclear. This CDR3 is built from 15 residues. The ends were cut back, 3 bases at V and 2 bases at J, with 13 bases in the middle. Germline loops: CDR1 SGHDT, CDR2 YYEEEE. The CDR3 protein is CASSSTVLVTDTQYF. CDR3 DNA sequence: TGTGCCAGCAGCTCCACAGTTTTGGTCACAGATACGCAGTATTTT.

The chain uses TRBV7-6 and TRBJ2-7; 7 positions match TRBD1. Losses at the gene ends were 5 bases for V and 1 base for J; bases not matched to a gene: 8. This CDR3 spans 15 amino acids. The germline gives CDR1 SGHVS, CDR2 FNYEAQ. The CDR3 nucleotides read TGTGCCAGCAGCCTCAGTGGACAGGTTTCCTACGAGCAGTACTTC. Protein sequence: CASSLSGQVSYEQYF. Supplemented by reference TRBV7-6 and TRBJ2-7, the full variable domain reads GAGVSQSPRYKVTKRGQDVALRCDPISGHVSLYWYRQALGQGPEFLTYFNYEAQQDKSGLPNDRFSAERPEGSISTLTIQRTEQRDSAMYRCASSLSGQVSYEQYFGPGTRLTVT.

The rearrangement links TRBV14 to TRBJ2-3, with 9 nucleotides matching TRBD2. Trimming at V came to 3 bases and at J to 3 bases, leaving 7 bases not matched to a gene. The CDR3 is 16 amino acids. Germline-derived CDR1 and CDR2 are SGHDN and FVKESK. CDR3 sequence: CASSQMSGLATDTQYF. CDR3 in DNA: TGTGCCAGCAGCCAGATGTCCGGACTAGCGACAGATACGCAGTATTTT.

V usage is TRBV4-2 and J usage is TRBJ2-7; 10 positions agree with TRBD2. Looked up from germline, CDR1 is LGHNA and CDR2 is YNFKEQ. This CDR3 has 15 amino acids. With V trimmed by 8 bases and J by 0 bases, 7 bases remained unmatched. CDR3: CASVCGTSVSYEQYF. In DNA, the CDR3 is TGTGCCAGCGTTTGCGGGACTAGCGTCTCCTACGAGCAGTACTTC.

The chain carries TRBV7-9 and TRBJ1-2; 7 bases are shared with TRBD1. V was pared by 6 bases and J by 7 bases, with 5 bases of the junction left unmatched. The CDR3 length is 12 residues. Looked up from germline, CDR1 is SEHNR and CDR2 is FQNEAQ (reference sequence). Here the CDR3 reads CASSPQGSGYTF. The CDR3 coding sequence is TGTGCCAGCAGTCCACAGGGGTCTGGCTACACCTTC.

This chain connects TRBV4-2 to TRBJ2-7; 8 positions match TRBD1. Trimming at V came to 0 bases and at J to 5 bases, leaving 12 bases not matched to a gene. The V gene's germline CDR1 is LGHNA and CDR2 YNFKEQ. The CDR3 is made up of 17 amino acids. CDR3 protein: CASSQEDYGQGLDEQYF. CDR3 bases: TGTGCCAGCAGCCAAGAGGATTATGGACAGGGATTGGACGAGCAGTACTTC.

V gene TRBV19 combines with J gene TRBJ2-5, with a possible D match to TRBD1 (6 bases). V gave up 4 bases and J gave up 2 bases, with 8 bases separating them. The CDR3 covers 13 residues. Germline V gene lookup returns CDR1 LNHDA and CDR2 SQIVND (reference sequence). The DNA for the CDR3 is TGTGCCAGTAGTAAGCAGGGGCAAGAGACCCAGTACTTC. Translated, it gives CASSKQGQETQYF.

J is TRBJ1-1 and V is TRBV6-5; D is possibly TRBD1 (5 bases). The CDR3 is 12 residues long. Germline loops: CDR1 MNHEY, CDR2 SVGAGI. Trimming left V 5 bases short and J 10 bases short, with 14 bases between. The CDR3 DNA reads as TGTGCCAGCAGTCAGGACACCGCACTAGCTTTCTTT. It yields the protein CASSQDTALAFF.

This sequence joins TRBV5-1 and TRBJ2-7; D not resolved. Germline V CDR1 and CDR2: SGHRS, YFSETQ. V lost 1 base and J lost 0, with 8 bases in between. The CDR3 has 14 amino acids. CDR3 region: CASSLFSLSYEQYF. In DNA, the CDR3 is TGCGCCAGCAGCTTGTTCAGTCTCTCCTACGAGCAGTACTTC.

The J gene is TRBJ2-7, the V gene TRBV4-1; D gene uncertain. V was shortened by 2 bases and J by 0 bases, with 17 bases between the two germline ends. Per germline, CDR1 MGHRA and CDR2 YSYEKL. The CDR3 is made up of 17 amino acids. CDR3 in DNA: TGCGCCAGCAGCCAAATTTTGGTGGGCAGGTCCTCCTACGAGCAGTACTTC. Protein sequence: CASSQILVGRSSYEQYF.

This chain joins TRBV15 and TRBJ1-6; D remains unclear. In germline, CDR1 is LNHNV, CDR2 YYDKDF (reference sequence). Trimming shortened V by 8 bases and J by 7 bases, and 12 bases separated the two germline ends. The CDR3 loop spans 13 amino acids. CDR3 in amino acids: CATGLEDNSPLHF. In DNA, the CDR3 is TGTGCCACCGGGTTGGAGGACAATTCACCCCTCCACTTT.

V gene TRBV28 combines with J gene TRBJ1-1, with a tentative D call TRBD1 (6 bases). Germline CDR1 MDHEN, CDR2 SYDVKM. The CDR3 runs to 13 residues. Trimming pared 7 bases from V and 2 bases from J, leaving 11 bases between. The CDR3 spells CASITDSNTEAFF. CDR3 sequence (DNA): TGTGCCAGCATCACGGACAGTAACACTGAAGCTTTCTTT. The whole variable domain, remainder taken from reference TRBV28 and TRBJ1-1, is DVKVTQSSRYLVKRTGEKVFLECVQDMDHENMFWYRQDPGLGLRLIYFSYDVKMKEKGDIPEGYSVSREKKERFSLILESASTNQTSMYLCASITDSNTEAFFGQGTRLTVV.

This chain links TRBV5-4 with TRBJ2-5, with 11 bases fitting TRBD2. The CDR3 length is 17 residues. Losses at the gene ends were 3 bases for V and 5 bases for J; bases not matched to a gene: 12. Germline V CDR1 and CDR2: SGHNT, YYREEE (reference sequence). As DNA, the CDR3 is TGTGCCAGCAGCTATCACCATAGCGGGGGGGCTCGGGAGACCCAGTACTTC. As protein: CASSYHHSGGARETQYF.

The chain recombines TRBV5-1 with TRBJ1-4; TRBD1 aligns across 12 bases. J gave up 8 bases and V 0 bases, and 5 bases lay outside the gene matches. Looked up from germline, CDR1 is SGHRS and CDR2 is YFSETQ. This CDR3 is 16 amino acids long. The CDR3: CASSLDSGTGGEKLFF. The DNA for the CDR3 is TGCGCCAGCAGCTTGGACTCCGGGACAGGGGGCGAAAAACTGTTTTTT.

The DNA of the CDR3 is TGTGCCAGCAGCCCCTTGGGGCAGAGCAATCAGCCCCAGCATTTT. As protein: CASSPLGQSNQPQHF. The genes are TRBV2 and TRBJ1-5; the D gene is possibly TRBD1 (5 bases). CDR1 is SNHLY, CDR2 FYNNEI, per germline. The CDR3 sequence is 15 residues long. V was cut by 6 bases and J by 1 base, with 13 bases left in between.

V is TRBV19 and J is TRBJ2-1; a possible D gene is TRBD2 (7 bases). Germline V gene sequence: CDR1 LNHDA, CDR2 SQIVND (reference sequence). The germline V and J ends were trimmed by 9 bases and 7 bases, with 10 bases remaining between them. The CDR3 length is 11 residues. Here the CDR3 DNA reads TGTGCCAGCAGGGGAGGGAATGAGCAGTTCTTC. Its protein product is CASRGGNEQFF.

The rearrangement uses TRBV5-4 and TRBJ2-7; D remains ambiguous. The germline V and J ends were trimmed by 1 base and 3 bases, with 14 bases remaining between them. CDR3 length: 15 residues. Germline V gives CDR1 SGHNT, CDR2 YYREEE (reference sequence). The CDR3 DNA is TGTGCCAGCAGCTTGAGAACAGAATCACACTACGAGCAGTACTTC. Its protein is CASSLRTESHYEQYF.

This sequence joins TRBV28 and TRBJ2-2, with 8 bases matching TRBD1. There are 17 residues in the CDR3. With 3 bases clipped from V and 7 bases from J, the junction kept 13 bases outside the gene matches. Germline V CDR1 and CDR2: MDHEN, SYDVKM. CDR3 protein: CASSFTFQGARGGELFF. The CDR3 nucleotides are TGTGCCAGCAGTTTTACCTTTCAGGGGGCGCGAGGCGGGGAGCTGTTTTTT.

In regard to this clone: Compared with germline, one end of the junction differs, possibly owing to a read error. The chain couples TRBV11-2 to TRBJ1-2; 11 bases are shared with TRBD1. The CDR3 extends over 16 amino acids. Germline-derived CDR1 and CDR2 are SGHAT and FQNNGV. CDR3 loop: CTSSSKDRGRNYGYTF. CDR3 DNA sequence: TGTACCAGCAGCTCAAAGGACAGGGGGCGGAACTATGGCTACACCTTC.

The chain links TRBV5-1 to TRBJ2-4; 12 nucleotides align to TRBD2. This CDR3 comprises 15 residues. Per the germline V gene, CDR1 is SGHRS and CDR2 is YFSETQ. The V gene end was trimmed by 4 bases and the J gene end by 6 bases; junction bases not matched to a gene: 5. The CDR3 sequence: CASSLTSGGPNIQYF. DNA of the CDR3: TGCGCCAGCAGCCTGACTAGCGGGGGACCAAACATTCAGTACTTC.

The V and J genes are TRBV23-1 and TRBJ2-3; 7 bases are a match to TRBD2. TRBV23-1 is an ORF, with its function uncertain. V shed 1 base, J shed 2 bases, and the junction held 6 bases outside the gene matches. This CDR3 is 16 amino acids long. In DNA form, the CDR3 reads TGCGCCAGCAGTCAATGGGGGGGACTTTACACAGATACGCAGTATTTT. Translation: CASSQWGGLYTDTQYF.

This chain uses TRBV5-1 with TRBJ1-2; D possibly corresponds to TRBD1 (5 bases). Per the germline V gene, CDR1 is SGHRS and CDR2 is YFSETQ. Trimming removed 4 bases from V and 6 bases from J, with 13 bases in between. The CDR3 totals 13 residues. In DNA form, the CDR3 reads TGCGCCAGCAGCCCCACAGGATCTAATGGCTACACCTTC. Translating it yields CASSPTGSNGYTF.

This chain joins TRBV5-4 and TRBJ1-2, with 8 bases matching TRBD1. The CDR3 consists of 15 residues. The germline CDR1 and CDR2 sequences are SGHNT and YYREEE (reference sequence). V was clipped by 3 bases and J by 8 bases; unmatched bases: 12. CDR3 nucleotides: TGTGCCAGCAGCTCAGACAGGGGTAATAATCGGGGCTACACCTTC. It is translated as CASSSDRGNNRGYTF.

J is TRBJ2-7 and V is TRBV4-2; TRBD2 matches at 16 bases. The germline CDR1 and CDR2 sequences are LGHNA and YNFKEQ. This CDR3 has 18 amino acids. The ends lost 2 bases at V and 2 bases at J; junction bases unmatched: 6. This CDR3 is CASSQSGTSGGAAYEQYF. The CDR3 region has the DNA TGTGCCAGCAGCCAATCCGGGACTAGCGGGGGGGCTGCCTACGAGCAGTACTTC.

The V and J genes are TRBV5-8 and TRBJ1-1, with D possibly TRBD1 on 5 matching bases. This CDR3 is 14 amino acids long. Per the germline V gene, CDR1 is SGHTS and CDR2 is YDEGEE. Trimming stripped 0 bases from V and 5 bases from J, with 11 bases between. This CDR3 reads CASSLVVRATEAFF. The CDR3 bases are TGTGCCAGCAGCTTGGTTGTCAGGGCGACTGAAGCTTTCTTT.

This chain links TRBV11-2 with TRBJ1-1; D remains ambiguous. This CDR3 has 13 amino acids. The germline gives CDR1 SGHAT, CDR2 FQNNGV. V gave up 5 bases and J gave up 2 bases, with 9 bases separating them. As DNA, the CDR3 is TGTGCCAGCAGCCTCGACTCCAACACTGAAGCTTTCTTT. It is translated as CASSLDSNTEAFF.

V gene TRBV5-6 combines with J gene TRBJ2-5; weak D call: TRBD2 (7 bases). There are 16 residues in the CDR3. V lost 3 bases and J 0 bases, leaving 15 bases between the germline ends. Germline CDR1 reads SGHDT; CDR2 reads YYEEEE. CDR3 DNA: TGTGCCAGCAGCTCGGGGGGCCTGAGCAACCAAGAGACCCAGTACTTC. This translates into CASSSGGLSNQETQYF.

This rearrangement joins TRBV28 to TRBJ2-2; maybe TRBD2 (5 bases). There are 12 residues in the CDR3. Trimming pared 2 bases from V and 9 bases from J, leaving 7 bases between. From germline, CDR1 is MDHEN and CDR2 SYDVKM. DNA of the CDR3: TGTGCCAGCAGTTTACGGACTCGGGAGCTGTTTTTT. Encoded protein: CASSLRTRELFF.

This rearrangement joins TRBV6-5 to TRBJ1-3; D not certain. CDR1 MNHEY and CDR2 SVGAGI come from the germline V gene. This CDR3 spans 15 amino acids. V gave up 7 bases and J gave up 0 bases, with 13 bases separating them. CDR3 nucleotides: TGTGCCAGCACTATGGGTACAGTCTCTGGAAACACCATATATTTT. Its protein is CASTMGTVSGNTIYF.